This T cell receptor beta chain stems from a study of cytomegalovirus exposure and HLA in healthy donors. The PCR had 60 Vbeta and 13 Jbeta primers. In the source study's methods: Among the unique TCR beta chains that a later analysis counted, around 72 million in all, some 10 million were shared. The repertoire was sequenced with immunoSEQ multiplex PCR; TCRdb's copy has only in-frame clones and lacks some. That table supplies the V and J calls and clone size; D and trimming were determined from the DNA. The data hold 150,000 to 200,000 clones, with roughly 73% observed a single time. CDR1 and CDR2 (germline): GTSNPN, SVGIG (reference sequence). The CDR3 contains 15 residues. Trimming left V 2 bases short and J 3 bases short, with 15 bases between. Study observations and caveats: Cytomegalovirus-associated TCR beta chains were listed, numbering some 180. A later examination showed that TCR association rates differed by HLA locus, with DRB1 most and HLA-C fewest. Three CMV-associated chains proved CMV antigen-specific in vitro.

Only a few counts were recorded for this clone. Its antigen is as yet unknown. The chain has TRBV30 and TRBJ2-3; D possibly corresponds to TRBD2 (5 bases). Sequencing was carried out using PBMCs. The clonotype comes from a woman in her forties in good health and CMV-seropositive. This chain's CDR3 is CAWSLSSIGTDTQYF. In DNA, the CDR3 is TGTGCCTGGAGTTTATCTAGCATCGGGACAGATACGCAGTATTTT.